These 31 T cell receptor beta chains came from one sample sequenced in a study of blood T cell repertoires in COVID-19. The method was immunoSEQ multiplex PCR; TCRdb's version includes in-frame clones alone and lacks a portion of them. The sample comprises 100,000 to 150,000 clones, 60% to 80% of which are singletons, and over 4.5% rests with the top ten. The sample consisted of peripheral blood. The receptors were gathered from a man aged 55 to 70 with acute or convalescent COVID-19.

The chain carries TRBV19 and TRBJ1-2; possible D gene TRBD1, 5 bases. The CDR3 spans 12 residues. The germline gives CDR1 LNHDA, CDR2 SQIVND (reference sequence). V lost 3 bases and J 8 bases, leaving 10 bases between the germline ends. The CDR3 region has the DNA TGTGCCAGTAGTATCGGGGGGAGCGGCTACACCTTC. Residues: CASSIGGSGYTF.

On this clone itself: Distinct nucleotide sequences in the sample also encode this CDR3. V is TRBV3-1 (or the pseudogene TRBV3-2) and J is TRBJ1-5; 8 bases align to TRBD1. The germline V gene encodes CDR1 LGHDT and CDR2 YNNKEL (reference sequence). V shed 4 bases and J 6 bases; nucleotides not matched to a gene: 17. This CDR3 spans 18 amino acids. The CDR3 bases are TGTGCCAGCAGCCCTAACCCGGGGCTAACAGGGGGACCTCAGCCCCAGCATTTT. Translated: CASSPNPGLTGGPQPQHF.

The chain joins TRBV29-1 to TRBJ1-4; 9 nucleotides line up with TRBD1. Trimming cost V 7 bases and J 10 bases; bases outside gene matches: 10. The CDR3 is 13 residues long. The germline V gene has CDR1 SQVTM and CDR2 ANQGSEA. CDR3 protein: CSARRTGDGKLFF. The CDR3 DNA sequence: TGCAGCGCCCGCCGGACAGGGGATGGAAAACTGTTTTTT.

V usage is TRBV6-5 and J usage is TRBJ2-2; 9 positions match TRBD2. The CDR3 extends over 14 amino acids. V was clipped by 8 bases and J by 1 base; unmatched bases: 2. The germline CDR1 and CDR2 sequences are MNHEY and SVGAGI. The CDR3 loop reads CASRLAVNTGELFF. The CDR3 DNA sequence: TGTGCCAGCCGACTAGCGGTGAACACCGGGGAGCTGTTTTTT.

CDR3 nucleotide sequence: TGTGCCAGTAGTACGAGCCCTCAGGGTTTCAATGACTATGGCTACACCTTC. As protein: CASSTSPQGFNDYGYTF. V gene TRBV19 combines with J gene TRBJ1-2, with a possible D match to TRBD1 (5 bases). The V gene lost 4 bases and the J gene lost 3 bases, with 21 bases spanning the gap. CDR1 and CDR2 from the germline V gene are LNHDA and SQIVND (reference sequence). The CDR3 consists of 17 residues.

This chain links TRBV19 with TRBJ2-2, with unresolved D. The ends were cut back, 3 bases at V and 5 bases at J, with 10 bases in the middle. The CDR3 totals 14 residues. The V gene's germline CDR1 is LNHDA and CDR2 SQIVND (reference sequence). CDR3 amino acids: CASSISQVTGELFF. In DNA form, the CDR3 reads TGTGCCAGTAGTATTTCGCAGGTTACCGGGGAGCTGTTTTTT.

The rearrangement joins TRBV5-1 to TRBJ2-1; 10 nucleotides match TRBD2. CDR1 is SGHRS and CDR2 is YFSETQ in the germline V gene. J gave up 3 bases and V 0 bases, and 3 bases lay outside the gene matches. This CDR3 has 16 residues. The CDR3, as DNA: TGCGCCAGCAGCTTGGCTAGCGGGAGTTTCTACAATGAGCAGTTCTTC. Its protein product is CASSLASGSFYNEQFF.

The rearrangement uses TRBV3-1 (or the pseudogene TRBV3-2) and TRBJ2-1; D gene unclear. Germline V gene lookup returns CDR1 LGHDT and CDR2 YNNKEL (reference sequence). This CDR3 is 12 amino acids long. V was shortened by 4 bases and J by 8 bases, with 9 bases between the two germline ends. In DNA, the CDR3 is TGTGCCAGCAGCCGGGCAGCCTATGAGCAGTTCTTC. Translation gives CASSRAAYEQFF.

The V gene is TRBV18, the J gene TRBJ1-3, with 8 bases fitting TRBD1. Germline lookup yields CDR1 KGHSH and CDR2 LQKENI. The CDR3 consists of 16 residues. V lost 3 bases and J lost 2; bases outside the gene matches: 6. CDR3 in amino acids: CASSPTGDSAGNTIYF. CDR3 coding DNA: TGTGCCAGCTCACCGACAGGGGATTCGGCTGGAAACACCATATATTTT.

The chain employs TRBV4-2 and TRBJ2-7; 8 positions agree with TRBD2. Germline V gene sequence: CDR1 LGHNA, CDR2 YNFKEQ. The CDR3 is 15 amino acids. With 2 bases clipped from V and 3 bases from J, the junction kept 6 bases outside the gene matches. The CDR3 bases are TGTGCCAGCAGCCAAAGGACTAGCTTGGGCTACGAGCAGTACTTC. Its translation is CASSQRTSLGYEQYF.

V usage is TRBV6-5 and J usage is TRBJ2-7, with a tentative D call TRBD2 (6 bases). V dropped 4 bases and J dropped 2 bases, with 15 bases sitting between them. Germline CDR1 and CDR2: MNHEY and SVGAGI. This CDR3 comprises 15 residues. CDR3 region: CASSLGGDGPYEQYF. In DNA, the CDR3 is TGTGCCAGCAGTTTGGGCGGGGACGGACCCTACGAGCAGTACTTC.

The chain carries TRBV5-1 and TRBJ2-1; 7 bases match TRBD2. This CDR3 spans 14 amino acids. CDR1 SGHRS and CDR2 YFSETQ come from the germline V gene. Unmatched junction bases numbered 3, after V lost 0 bases and J lost 6 bases. The CDR3 protein is CASSLGTSVNEQFF. The CDR3 nucleotides read TGCGCCAGCAGCTTGGGTACTAGCGTCAATGAGCAGTTCTTC. The whole variable domain, filled in from reference TRBV5-1 and TRBJ2-1, reads KAGVTQTPRYLIKTRGQQVTLSCSPISGHRSVSWYQQTPGQGLQFLFEYFSETQRNKGNFPGRFSGRQFSNSRSEMNVSTLELGDSALYLCASSLGTSVNEQFFGPGTRLTVL.

V usage is TRBV27 and J usage is TRBJ1-2, with 8 nucleotides matching TRBD1. Germline CDR1 and CDR2: MNHEY and SMNVEV (reference sequence). V was pared by 2 bases and J by 6 bases, with 2 bases of the junction left unmatched. The CDR3 length is 13 residues. DNA of the CDR3: TGTGCCAGCAGTTTACAGGGGGCCAATGGCTACACCTTC. As protein: CASSLQGANGYTF.

The chain carries TRBV14 and TRBJ1-1; TRBD1 matches at 8 bases. J was trimmed by 1 base and V by 3 bases; bases with no gene match: 4. The germline V gene has CDR1 SGHDN and CDR2 FVKESK. This CDR3 has 15 amino acids. CDR3 bases: TGTGCCAGCAGCCAGCTGACAGGGGCGAACACTGAAGCTTTCTTT. Translating gives CASSQLTGANTEAFF.

The chain joins TRBV5-1 to TRBJ2-3; TRBD2 is a possible D gene (6 bases). Trimming pared 0 bases from V and 2 bases from J, leaving 13 bases between. The CDR3 is 16 residues long. CDR1 is SGHRS, CDR2 YFSETQ, per germline. The DNA of the CDR3 is TGCGCCAGCAGCTTGGGGCGGGAAAGAGTCACAGATACGCAGTATTTT. It translates to CASSLGRERVTDTQYF.

This clone was seen a few times. This chain links TRBV3-1 (or the pseudogene TRBV3-2) with TRBJ2-1; tentative D call: TRBD2 (7 bases). V was pared by 4 bases and J by 5 bases, with 24 bases between. Per germline, CDR1 LGHDT and CDR2 YNNKEL (reference sequence). This CDR3 contains 18 residues. The CDR3 DNA sequence: TGTGCCAGCAGCCTTTCCCGTCAGGGGAGGGTATCGGACAATGAGCAGTTCTTC. Translation: CASSLSRQGRVSDNEQFF.

The V call is TRBV6-5, the J call TRBJ1-1, with 8 bases aligning to TRBD1. The CDR3 consists of 13 residues. Per the germline V gene, CDR1 is MNHEY and CDR2 is SVGAGI. V gave up 6 bases and J gave up 4 bases; unmatched junction bases: 4. DNA of the CDR3: TGTGCCAGCAGGCACGACAGGGGCACTGAAGCTTTCTTT. Its translation: CASRHDRGTEAFF.

This chain links TRBV7-9 with TRBJ1-5, with 9 positions matching TRBD1. This CDR3 region has 17 residues. The ends lost 1 base at V and 1 base at J; junction bases unmatched: 5. From germline, CDR1 is SEHNR and CDR2 FQNEAQ (reference sequence). The CDR3 DNA reads as TGTGCCAGCAGCTTAGAAACAGGGGGCAGGAGCAATCAGCCCCAGCATTTT. Translation: CASSLETGGRSNQPQHF.

V is TRBV7-9 and J is TRBJ2-2; perhaps TRBD1 as D (6 bases). This CDR3 region has 15 residues. Germline CDR1 is SEHNR and CDR2 is FQNEAQ (reference sequence). Trimming cost V 5 bases and J 3 bases, with 13 bases left between them. The CDR3 loop is CASSRTGTYTGELFF. DNA of the CDR3: TGTGCCAGCAGCCGTACCGGGACATACACCGGGGAGCTGTTTTTT.

This rearrangement joins TRBV10-1 to TRBJ2-3; perhaps TRBD1 as D (6 bases). Germline loops: CDR1 WNHNN, CDR2 SYGVQD (reference sequence). Trimming took 5 bases from V and 3 from J, leaving 15 bases between them. The CDR3 runs to 15 residues. This CDR3 is CASSPGTRDTDTQYF. The DNA of the CDR3 is TGCGCCAGCAGTCCCGGGACACGGGATACAGATACGCAGTATTTT.

The chain carries TRBV3-1 (or the pseudogene TRBV3-2) and TRBJ2-7; 7 positions agree with TRBD1. The trim removed 1 base at V and 2 bases at J, leaving 8 bases unmatched. The CDR3 spans 16 residues. Germline V gene sequence: CDR1 LGHDT, CDR2 YNNKEL (reference sequence). The CDR3 DNA follows: TGTGCCAGCAGCCAAGTATTCGTGACAGGGCCCTACGAGCAGTACTTC. Amino acid sequence: CASSQVFVTGPYEQYF.

The chain has TRBV5-1 and TRBJ1-1; TRBD1 might be the D (6 bases). Trimming cost V 5 bases and J 1 base, with 15 bases left between them. Germline loops: CDR1 SGHRS, CDR2 YFSETQ. This CDR3 spans 15 amino acids. The CDR3 spells CASRGIGTRNTEAFF. The CDR3 bases are TGCGCCAGCAGGGGTATCGGGACACGGAACACTGAAGCTTTCTTT.

V is TRBV11-2 and J is TRBJ1-2, with D unresolved. With 4 bases removed from V and 8 bases from J, the gap between germline ends came to 14 bases. Germline CDR1 is SGHAT and CDR2 is FQNNGV. The CDR3 runs to 13 residues. The CDR3 DNA reads as TGTGCCAGCAGCTCCCGGCCATCGGGGGGCTACACCTTC. Encoded protein: CASSSRPSGGYTF. The full variable domain, rest sourced from reference TRBV11-2 and TRBJ1-2, is EAGVAQSPRYKIIEKRQSVAFWCNPISGHATLYWYQQILGQGPKLLIQFQNNGVVDDSQLPKDRFSAERLKGVDSTLKIQPAKLEDSAVYLCASSSRPSGGYTFGSGTRLTVV.

The V and J genes are TRBV18 and TRBJ1-2, with a weak D call TRBD1 (6 bases). The CDR3 has 16 residues. Between the trimmed V and J ends, which lost 0 bases and 0 bases, there was a span of 11 bases. Germline V gene lookup returns CDR1 KGHSH and CDR2 LQKENI. In DNA form, the CDR3 reads TGTGCCAGCTCACCACCGGACAGAGTTTCTAACTATGGCTACACCTTC. Translating it yields CASSPPDRVSNYGYTF. Drawing the rest from reference TRBV18 and TRBJ1-2, the complete variable domain is NAGVMQNPRHLVRRRGQEARLRCSPMKGHSHVYWYRQLPEEGLKFMVYLQKENIIDESGMPKERFSAEFPKEGPSILRIQQVVRGDSAAYFCASSPPDRVSNYGYTFGSGTRLTVV.

CDR3 protein: CASSVGRVAKNIQYF. The CDR3 bases are TGTGCCAGCAGCGTGGGGAGGGTGGCCAAAAACATTCAGTACTTC. The rearrangement joins TRBV9 to TRBJ2-4, with TRBD2 matching over 7 bases. The CDR3 has 15 amino acids. Germline V gene sequence: CDR1 SGDLS, CDR2 YYNGEE. The ends lost 2 bases at V and 1 base at J; junction bases unmatched: 3.

The rearrangement links TRBV3-1 (or the pseudogene TRBV3-2) to TRBJ1-2; D gene unclear. This CDR3 is 14 amino acids long. Germline V gene sequence: CDR1 LGHDT, CDR2 YNNKEL (reference sequence). V lost 2 bases to trimming and J lost 3 bases, with 10 bases between them. CDR3: CASSQSEIDYGYTF. CDR3 DNA: TGTGCCAGCAGCCAATCTGAGATAGACTATGGCTACACCTTC.

The rearrangement joins TRBV19 to TRBJ2-2; weak D call: TRBD1 (6 bases). The V gene's germline CDR1 is LNHDA and CDR2 SQIVND (reference sequence). The CDR3 has 14 amino acids. V was trimmed by 1 base and J by 7 bases, leaving 10 bases between them. In DNA form, the CDR3 reads TGTGCCAGTAGTATAGGTCAGGGGATCGGGGAGCTGTTTTTT. Its translation: CASSIGQGIGELFF. Full variable domain (outside the CDR3, taken from reference TRBV19 and TRBJ2-2): DGGITQSPKYLFRKEGQNVTLSCEQNLNHDAMYWYRQDPGQGLRLIYYSQIVNDFQKGDIAEGYSVSREKKESFPLTVTSAQKNPTAFYLCASSIGQGIGELFFGEGSRLTVL.

V gene TRBV7-2 combines with J gene TRBJ2-7; TRBD1 might be the D (5 bases). CDR1 and CDR2 (germline): SGHTA, FQGNSA. CDR3 length equals 14 residues. With 2 bases removed from V and 6 bases from J, the gap between germline ends came to 14 bases. The CDR3 DNA follows: TGTGCCAGCAGCTTAAGGCGTGGGCAGGGCGAGCAGTACTTC. It encodes CASSLRRGQGEQYF.

The chain uses TRBV30 and TRBJ1-2; D remains unclear. V lost 7 bases to trimming and J lost 7 bases, with 4 bases between them. The CDR3 totals 8 residues. Germline CDR1 and CDR2: GTSNPN and SVGIG (reference sequence). The CDR3 loop reads CALAGYTF. Written as DNA, the CDR3 is TGTGCCTTGGCTGGCTACACCTTC.

The chain has TRBV19 and TRBJ1-1, with 8 bases identical to TRBD1. The germline V gene has CDR1 LNHDA and CDR2 SQIVND (reference sequence). The CDR3 spans 14 residues. Trimming removed 7 bases from V and 1 base from J; junction bases left unmatched: 5. Written as DNA, the CDR3 is TGTGCCAGTACCCCGACAGGGGAGAACACTGAAGCTTTCTTT. It yields the protein CASTPTGENTEAFF.

In its sample, this clone was seen a few times. This rearrangement joins TRBV6-5 to TRBJ1-3; 9 bases are shared with TRBD1. Germline lookup yields CDR1 MNHEY and CDR2 SVGAGI. The V segment lost 5 bases and the J segment 2 bases; nucleotides outside the gene matches: 4. The CDR3 has 15 residues. The CDR3 DNA sequence: TGTGCCAGCAGTAAGGACAGGGGACCTGGAAACACCATATATTTT. Protein: CASSKDRGPGNTIYF.